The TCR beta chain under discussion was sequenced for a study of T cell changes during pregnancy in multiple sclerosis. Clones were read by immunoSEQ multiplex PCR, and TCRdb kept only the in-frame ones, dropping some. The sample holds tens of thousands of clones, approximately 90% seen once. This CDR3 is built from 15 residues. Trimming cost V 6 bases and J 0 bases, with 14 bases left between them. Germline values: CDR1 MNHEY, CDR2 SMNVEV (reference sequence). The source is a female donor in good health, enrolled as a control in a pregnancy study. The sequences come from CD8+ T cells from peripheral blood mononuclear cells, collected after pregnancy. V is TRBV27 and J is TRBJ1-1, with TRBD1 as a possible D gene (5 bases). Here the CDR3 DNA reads TGTGCCAGCAGAGACCGCAGGGTGATGAACACTGAAGCTTTCTTT. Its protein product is CASRDRRVMNTEAFF.